This T cell receptor (beta chain) was sequenced in a study of cytomegalovirus exposure and HLA in healthy donors. Use of 60 Vbeta and 13 Jbeta primers characterized the PCR. The table came from immunoSEQ multiplex PCR; TCRdb's copy has only in-frame clones and leaves some out. The repertoire holds 100,000 to 150,000 clones, with over 75% as singletons. Donors likely had unrecorded immune exposures despite being nominally healthy when sampled. Germline V gives CDR1 KGHSH, CDR2 LQKENI. The germline V and J ends were trimmed by 3 bases and 5 bases, with 13 bases remaining between them. The CDR3 sequence is 14 residues long.

This chain links TRBV18 with TRBJ1-1; tentative D call: TRBD1 (5 bases). Sequencing was done on a sample of PBMCs. This sequence was found in a male donor in good health and CMV-seropositive. The CDR3 sequence: CASSPQGPQTEAFF. Here the CDR3 DNA reads TGTGCCAGCTCACCCCAGGGTCCGCAAACTGAAGCTTTCTTT.